This T cell receptor (beta chain) was identified in a study of early T cells in non-severe SARS-CoV-2 infection. Individual cDNA molecules received unique molecular identifiers during library preparation. Each CDR3 protein gets one entry after TCRdb re-called the 5' RACE reads with MiXCR. Among 40,000 to 60,000 distinct CDR3 sequences listed, over 7.5% were seen once. This clonotype appeared once. Germline CDR1 is DFQATT and CDR2 is SNEGSKA (reference sequence). V was clipped by 2 bases and J by 5 bases; unmatched bases: 5. CDR3 length equals 13 residues. The sequencing sample was made of whole blood. The chain recombines TRBV20-1 with TRBJ1-1; 7 bases agree with TRBD1. This clonotype was obtained from an adult who was a healthcare worker with PCR-confirmed SARS-CoV-2 infection or an uninfected control (not recorded which). CDR3: CSARIPTGTEAFF. DNA of the CDR3: TGCAGTGCTAGAATCCCGACAGGGACTGAAGCTTTCTTT.